One and the same sample provided the 9 T cell receptor beta chains below, sequenced in a study of blood T cell repertoires in COVID-19. Data came from immunoSEQ multiplex PCR; TCRdb stores just in-frame clones and leaves some out. The sample comprises 180,000 or so clones, approximately 83% of which are singletons, and 3% to 4% rests with the top ten. The sequenced sample was peripheral blood. The receptors come from a man in his sixties with acute or convalescent COVID-19.

For the CDR3, the DNA is TGTGCCAGCAGCGCCACCGGGAGTAGCACAGATACGCAGTATTTT. Protein product: CASSATGSSTDTQYF. The chain couples TRBV9 to TRBJ2-3; possibly TRBD2 for D (6 bases). Trimming took 3 bases from V and 0 from J, leaving 11 bases between them. The V gene's germline CDR1 is SGDLS and CDR2 YYNGEE. This CDR3 has 15 residues.

The chain combines TRBV10-2 with TRBJ1-1; TRBD1 agrees at 9 bases. The V segment lost 10 bases and the J segment 0 bases; nucleotides outside the gene matches: 3. The V gene's germline CDR1 is WSHSY and CDR2 SAAADI. The CDR3 has 13 amino acids. This chain's CDR3 is CATGQGMNTEAFF. CDR3 bases: TGCGCCACTGGACAGGGGATGAACACTGAAGCTTTCTTT.

The chain couples TRBV29-1 to TRBJ2-3; a possible D gene is TRBD2 (7 bases). The CDR3 contains 15 residues. V gave up 7 bases and J gave up 1 base, with 18 bases separating them. Germline assignment: CDR1 SQVTM and CDR2 ANQGSEA. The CDR3 DNA sequence: TGCAGCGGCACCCGGGGGGCGTTGGGCACAGATACGCAGTATTTT. Translating it yields CSGTRGALGTDTQYF.

The chain is built from TRBV4-3 and TRBJ1-1; D unresolved. From germline, CDR1 is LGHNA and CDR2 YSLEER. Trimming removed 0 bases at V and 11 bases at J, with 16 bases between. The CDR3 extends over 14 amino acids. CDR3 sequence (DNA): TGCGCCAGCAGCCAAGATCGCCGAGGGCCAAACGCTTTCTTT. It translates to CASSQDRRGPNAFF.

The table lists this clone with a count of one. The gene calls are TRBV4-3 and TRBJ2-7; TRBD1 matches at 8 bases. Trimming removed 4 bases from V and 0 bases from J; junction bases left unmatched: 17. The germline CDR1 and CDR2 sequences are LGHNA and YSLEER. This CDR3 is 19 amino acids long. In DNA form, the CDR3 reads TGCGCCAGCAGCCCGGAAGGCAGGGGGCCATCGGGACCCTCCTACGAGCAGTACTTC. Translation gives CASSPEGRGPSGPSYEQYF.

The gene calls are TRBV5-4 and TRBJ2-2, with D possibly TRBD1 on 6 matching bases. CDR3 size: 16 residues. Per germline, CDR1 SGHNT and CDR2 YYREEE (reference sequence). The V end was cut by 2 bases, the J end by 5 bases, with 16 bases between. This CDR3 is CASSLSGVSSTGELFF. The CDR3 region has the DNA TGTGCCAGCAGCTTATCAGGGGTTTCATCTACCGGGGAGCTGTTTTTT.

The chain is built from TRBV5-1 and TRBJ2-5; TRBD2 matches 12 bases. This CDR3 contains 17 residues. The V segment lost 4 bases and the J segment 5 bases; nucleotides outside the gene matches: 12. CDR1 SGHRS and CDR2 YFSETQ come from the germline V gene. DNA of the CDR3: TGCGCCAGCAGCCCAGACCCTAGCGGGAGGGCCGGGGAGACCCAGTACTTC. It encodes CASSPDPSGRAGETQYF.

The V call is TRBV18, the J call TRBJ2-1; a possible D gene is TRBD1 (5 bases). V lost 4 bases to trimming and J lost 8 bases, with 12 bases between them. The germline V gene encodes CDR1 KGHSH and CDR2 LQKENI. This CDR3 contains 13 residues. The CDR3, as DNA: TGTGCCAGCTCACTTTTTCAGGGCGATGAGCAGTTCTTC. Residues: CASSLFQGDEQFF. Variable domain in full (rest from reference TRBV18 and TRBJ2-1): NAGVMQNPRHLVRRRGQEARLRCSPMKGHSHVYWYRQLPEEGLKFMVYLQKENIIDESGMPKERFSAEFPKEGPSILRIQQVVRGDSAAYFCASSLFQGDEQFFGPGTRLTVL.

The CDR3 region is CASSLQGARSYNEQFF. The DNA of the CDR3 is TGTGCCAGCAGTCTACAGGGGGCCCGCTCCTACAATGAGCAGTTCTTC. This chain connects TRBV27 to TRBJ2-1, with TRBD1 matching 9 bases. The germline CDR1 and CDR2 sequences are MNHEY and SMNVEV (reference sequence). V dropped 5 bases and J dropped 0; count of bases not matched to a gene: 5. The CDR3 runs to 16 residues.